This entry lists 18 T cell receptor beta chains sequenced from one sample in a study of blood T cell repertoires in COVID-19 (TCRdb year 2020). The library was prepared using the immunoSEQ multiplex PCR assay. What TCRdb holds here is the immuneACCESS table cut down to in-frame rearrangements. Part of the clones is not present; checked against another copy, under half of the missing clones reflect an unresolved V gene, and the others are unexplained. The sample table shows approximately 360,000 clones, and 89% are seen once. In total, the top ten clones hold about 1.2% of the sample. The specimen sequenced was peripheral blood. Every receptor here comes from a man between 40 and 49 years old with acute or convalescent COVID-19.

The rearrangement links TRBV30 to TRBJ1-2; TRBD1 is a possible D gene (6 bases). CDR3 size: 13 residues. Trimming shortened V by 4 bases and J by 4 bases, and 13 bases separated the two germline ends. CDR1 is GTSNPN and CDR2 is SVGIG in the germline V gene (reference sequence). The CDR3 protein is CAWTFGQSYGYTF. The CDR3 DNA reads as TGTGCCTGGACGTTCGGACAGAGCTATGGCTACACCTTC.

As for this clone: In the same sample, other DNA sequences code for this CDR3. The V call is TRBV28, the J call TRBJ2-7; a possible D gene is TRBD1 (5 bases). The CDR3 is made up of 13 amino acids. V dropped 2 bases and J dropped 0 bases, with 5 bases sitting between them. CDR1 is MDHEN, CDR2 SYDVKM, per germline. The DNA for the CDR3 is TGTGCCAGCAGTTTAGGGGCCTCCTACGAGCAGTACTTC. Its translation is CASSLGASYEQYF.

This chain joins TRBV9 and TRBJ1-1; no definite D call. Trimming shortened V by 4 bases and J by 8 bases, and 15 bases separated the two germline ends. Germline V gene lookup returns CDR1 SGDLS and CDR2 YYNGEE. This CDR3 is built from 13 residues. For the CDR3, the DNA is TGTGCCAGCAGCCCCACGGGGAGAGGGGAAGCTTTCTTT. It yields the protein CASSPTGRGEAFF. The complete variable domain, with remaining parts taken from reference TRBV9 and TRBJ1-1, reads DSGVTQTPKHLITATGQRVTLRCSPRSGDLSVYWYQQSLDQGLQFLIQYYNGEERAKGNILERFSAQQFPDLHSELNLSSLELGDSALYFCASSPTGRGEAFFGQGTRLTVV.

The chain links TRBV11-2 to TRBJ2-2; 8 nucleotides align to TRBD1. The CDR3 runs to 17 residues. V lost 5 bases to trimming and J lost 3 bases; unmatched junction nucleotides: 11. The germline CDR1 and CDR2 sequences are SGHAT and FQNNGV. The CDR3 DNA reads TGTGCCAGCAGCCCGGGCAGGGGGCACATGGACACCGGGGAGCTGTTTTTT. Its translation: CASSPGRGHMDTGELFF.

The chain couples TRBV4-3 to TRBJ2-3; 8 positions agree with TRBD1. After removal of 1 base from V and 3 bases from J, the junction contained 6 bases not matched to a gene. CDR1 is LGHNA, CDR2 YSLEER, per germline. This CDR3 has 16 residues. The CDR3 DNA sequence: TGCGCCAGCAGCCAAGGGGGACAGGCACGTACAGATACGCAGTATTTT. It codes for CASSQGGQARTDTQYF.

The chain couples TRBV19 to TRBJ1-5; 7 positions agree with TRBD1. Germline assignment: CDR1 LNHDA and CDR2 SQIVND (reference sequence). J was trimmed by 2 bases and V by 8 bases; bases with no gene match: 9. This CDR3 spans 15 amino acids. CDR3 nucleotide sequence: TGTGCCAGTGGGACAGCCTGGGTAGGCAATCAGCCCCAGCATTTT. Encoded protein: CASGTAWVGNQPQHF. The full variable domain, rest sourced from reference TRBV19 and TRBJ1-5, is DGGITQSPKYLFRKEGQNVTLSCEQNLNHDAMYWYRQDPGQGLRLIYYSQIVNDFQKGDIAEGYSVSREKKESFPLTVTSAQKNPTAFYLCASGTAWVGNQPQHFGDGTRLSIL.

This chain's CDR3 is CASSEAWSGVSYEQYF. DNA of the CDR3: TGTGCCAGCAGTGAAGCGTGGAGCGGGGTCTCCTACGAGCAGTACTTC. The chain uses TRBV6-1 and TRBJ2-7; 7 bases match TRBD2. CDR1 and CDR2 (germline): MNHNS, SASEGT. The CDR3 spans 16 residues. Germline trimming cut 0 bases from V and 0 bases from J; bases unmatched to any gene: 5.

In its sample, this clone was seen once. The genes are TRBV5-1 and TRBJ1-1; 7 positions match TRBD1. Germline-derived CDR1 and CDR2 are SGHRS and YFSETQ. With 3 bases clipped from V and 1 base from J, the junction kept 9 bases outside the gene matches. This CDR3 has 16 amino acids. This CDR3 reads CASSWAQGFGNTEAFF. The CDR3 region has the DNA TGCGCCAGCAGCTGGGCACAGGGGTTTGGGAACACTGAAGCTTTCTTT.

The gene calls are TRBV15 and TRBJ1-1; 9 bases align to TRBD1. The V gene's germline CDR1 is LNHNV and CDR2 YYDKDF (reference sequence). The CDR3 length is 16 residues. Germline trimming cut 4 bases from V and 3 bases from J; bases unmatched to any gene: 9. CDR3 sequence: CATSKGTGMVDTEAFF. DNA for the CDR3: TGTGCCACCAGCAAGGGGACAGGGATGGTAGACACTGAAGCTTTCTTT.

The rearrangement joins TRBV13 to TRBJ1-1, with 7 bases matching TRBD1. Losses at the gene ends were 1 base for V and 0 bases for J; bases not matched to a gene: 8. Germline V gives CDR1 PRHDT, CDR2 FYEKMQ (reference sequence). The CDR3 length is 17 residues. CDR3 bases: TGTGCCAGCAGCTTAGAATTGTGGGGACAGATGAACACTGAAGCTTTCTTT. It specifies CASSLELWGQMNTEAFF.

The chain carries TRBV4-1 and TRBJ2-7; 8 bases align to TRBD1. The CDR3 is 17 amino acids. Germline V lookup: CDR1 MGHRA, CDR2 YSYEKL. With V trimmed by 2 bases and J by 5 bases, 14 bases remained unmatched. Here the CDR3 DNA reads TGCGCCAGCAGCCAAAAGGCGGACCGGGACAGGCCCGACGAGCAGTACTTC. Translating it yields CASSQKADRDRPDEQYF.

The V and J genes are TRBV5-1 and TRBJ2-3, with 9 positions matching TRBD2. Germline CDR1 and CDR2: SGHRS and YFSETQ. This CDR3 contains 15 residues. The V gene end was trimmed by 3 bases and the J gene end by 3 bases; junction bases not matched to a gene: 5. The CDR3, as DNA: TGCGCCAGCAGCTCAGGGGCGGGGGGGACAGATACGCAGTATTTT. Its translation is CASSSGAGGTDTQYF.

This CDR3 reads CASSQGGGGFRPQHF. CDR3 nucleotide sequence: TGTGCCAGCAGCCAAGGGGGCGGGGGATTTCGACCCCAGCATTTT. The chain joins TRBV4-2 to TRBJ1-5; perhaps TRBD1 as D (5 bases). Trimming cost V 1 base and J 10 bases, with 17 bases left between them. The CDR3 runs to 15 residues. Germline values: CDR1 LGHNA, CDR2 YNFKEQ.

V gene TRBV4-3 combines with J gene TRBJ2-7; 9 bases map to TRBD2. CDR1 and CDR2 from the germline V gene are LGHNA and YSLEER. V trimming: 4 bases; J trimming: 1 base; junction bases outside the gene matches: 8. The CDR3 is 16 amino acids. DNA of the CDR3: TGCGCCAGCAGCCGAGACAGCGGGGGGCCTTCCTACGAGCAGTACTTC. Translated, it gives CASSRDSGGPSYEQYF.

This chain joins TRBV5-4 and TRBJ2-3; no firm D call. Germline V gene sequence: CDR1 SGHNT, CDR2 YYREEE (reference sequence). Trimming shortened V by 5 bases and J by 1 base, and 8 bases separated the two germline ends. CDR3 size: 13 residues. DNA of the CDR3: TGTGCCAGCAGTCTACTCGGCACAGATACGCAGTATTTT. This translates into CASSLLGTDTQYF.

Only one count was recorded for this clone. The chain joins TRBV7-2 to TRBJ1-2, with 9 bases matching TRBD1. The CDR3 has 15 amino acids. V was clipped by 4 bases and J by 4 bases; unmatched bases: 7. Germline CDR1 SGHTA, CDR2 FQGNSA. The CDR3 nucleotides read TGTGCCAGCAGCTGGCCGGGACAGGGACTCTATGGCTACACCTTC. Translating it yields CASSWPGQGLYGYTF.

This sequence joins TRBV4-1 and TRBJ2-7; D unclear. The V and J ends lost 0 bases and 1 base respectively, with 16 bases between them. The CDR3 sequence is 17 residues long. The germline gives CDR1 MGHRA, CDR2 YSYEKL. CDR3 DNA: TGCGCCAGCAGCCAAGAAGTGAGTCCTCCCGGGTCCTACGAGCAGTACTTC. It yields the protein CASSQEVSPPGSYEQYF.

The chain links TRBV7-3 to TRBJ2-2, with 7 nucleotides matching TRBD1. The CDR3 has 16 residues. CDR1 and CDR2 from the germline V gene are SGHTA and FQGTGA. With 5 bases clipped from V and 3 bases from J, the junction kept 9 bases outside the gene matches. CDR3 residues: CASSAPGTVHTGELFF. As DNA, the CDR3 is TGTGCCAGCAGCGCACCCGGGACAGTGCACACCGGGGAGCTGTTTTTT.